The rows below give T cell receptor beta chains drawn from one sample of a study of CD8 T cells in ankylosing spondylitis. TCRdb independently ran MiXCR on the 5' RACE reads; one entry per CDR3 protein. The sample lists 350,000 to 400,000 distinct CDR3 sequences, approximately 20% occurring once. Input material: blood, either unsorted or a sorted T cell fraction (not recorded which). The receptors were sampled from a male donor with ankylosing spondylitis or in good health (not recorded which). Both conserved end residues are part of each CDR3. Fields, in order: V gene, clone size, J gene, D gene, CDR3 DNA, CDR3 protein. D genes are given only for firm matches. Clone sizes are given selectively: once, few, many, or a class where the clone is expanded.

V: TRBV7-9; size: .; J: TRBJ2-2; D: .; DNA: TGTGCCAGCAGCTTAGCACAGGCTATGAACACCGGGGAGCTGTTTTTT; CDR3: CASSLAQAMNTGELFF
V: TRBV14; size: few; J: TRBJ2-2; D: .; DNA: TGTGCCAGCAGCCACGGGGTATGGAGCACCGGGGAGCTGTTTTTT; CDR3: CASSHGVWSTGELFF
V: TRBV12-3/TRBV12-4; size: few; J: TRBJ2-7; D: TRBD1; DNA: TGTGCCAGCAGTCCCCAGCACAGGGGTAGGTCCTACGAGCAGTACTTC; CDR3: CASSPQHRGRSYEQYF
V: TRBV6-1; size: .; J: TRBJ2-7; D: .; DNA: TGTGCCAGCAGTGAAGGTCGGGGGATTCCCGAGCAGTACTTC; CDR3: CASSEGRGIPEQYF
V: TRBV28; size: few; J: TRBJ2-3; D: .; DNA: TGTGCCAGCAAAGAGGGCCGGGGGTCAGATACGCAGTATTTT; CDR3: CASKEGRGSDTQYF
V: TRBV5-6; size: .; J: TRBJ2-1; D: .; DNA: TGTGCCAGCAGGAAAGGGTCATCCTACAATGAGCAGTTCTTC; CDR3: CASRKGSSYNEQFF
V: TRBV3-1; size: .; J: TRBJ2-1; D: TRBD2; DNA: TGTGCCAGCAGCCAAGAGAGGACTAGCACCCAAAATGAGCAGTTCTTC; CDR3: CASSQERTSTQNEQFF
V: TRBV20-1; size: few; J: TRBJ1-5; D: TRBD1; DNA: TGCAGTGCTGAGGCGACAGGGCGCGGGAATCAGCCCCAGCATTTT; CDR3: CSAEATGRGNQPQHF
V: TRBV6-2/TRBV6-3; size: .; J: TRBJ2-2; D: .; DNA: TGTGCCAGCTCGGGATACCAAAACACCGGGGAGCTGTTTTTT; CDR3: CASSGYQNTGELFF
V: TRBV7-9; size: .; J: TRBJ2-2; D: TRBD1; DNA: TGTGCCAGCAGCCCAGACAGGGGGCTGAACACCGGGGAGCTGTTTTTT; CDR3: CASSPDRGLNTGELFF
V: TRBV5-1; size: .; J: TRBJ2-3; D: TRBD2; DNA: TGCGCCAGCAGCGGGACTAGCGGGGGGGCCTCTTCTAGCACAGATACGCAGTATTTT; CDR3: CASSGTSGGASSSTDTQYF
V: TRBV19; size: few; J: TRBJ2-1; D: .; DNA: TGTGCCAGTAGTATCAGCCTCCAGAAGGGGTATTACTACAATGAGCAGTTCTTC; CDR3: CASSISLQKGYYYNEQFF
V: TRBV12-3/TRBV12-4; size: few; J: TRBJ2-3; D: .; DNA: TGTGCCAGCAGTGAGGGGGGAGATACGCAGTATTTT; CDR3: CASSEGGDTQYF
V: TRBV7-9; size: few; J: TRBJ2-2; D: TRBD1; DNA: TGTGCCAGCAGTTGGTTTCCGGGACAGATGAACACCGGGGAGCTGTTTTTT; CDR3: CASSWFPGQMNTGELFF